These 2 T cell receptor beta chains came from one sample sequenced in a study of OX40 agonist ivuxolimab in advanced cancers. The protocol was immunoSEQ multiplex PCR, while the TCRdb copy is restricted to in-frame clones and leaves out a portion. The table lists tens of thousands of clones, 87% of them singletons, with 16% in the top ten. The sample consisted of CD4+ or CD8+ T cells sorted from blood, taken in a trial of the OX40 agonist ivuxolimab. The receptors were gathered from an adult with an advanced solid tumor such as melanoma, head and neck, liver or kidney cancer.

The chain has TRBV28 and TRBJ2-3; D unclear. This CDR3 region has 15 residues. Germline V gene sequence: CDR1 MDHEN, CDR2 SYDVKM. Trimming took off 2 bases at V and 4 bases at J, with 13 bases between the two ends. CDR3 in amino acids: CASSLGARSADTQYF. The CDR3 DNA follows: TGTGCCAGCAGTTTAGGTGCAAGGTCGGCAGATACGCAGTATTTT.

The gene calls are TRBV4-1 and TRBJ2-1; D uncertain. The CDR3 consists of 14 residues. Trimming cost V 0 bases and J 8 bases, with 11 bases left between them. In germline, CDR1 is MGHRA, CDR2 YSYEKL. CDR3 nucleotides: TGCGCCAGCAGCCAAGATCTAATTAACTATGAGCAGTTCTTC. It translates to CASSQDLINYEQFF.